This T cell receptor beta chain originates from a study of T cells in Graves' hyperthyroidism and ophthalmopathy. This clonotype occurred many times. It was RNA transcripts that yielded the amplified TCR beta CDR3 regions. HTBI primers were employed in a first-round RT-PCR of the TCR CDR3. Each CDR3 protein gets one entry after TCRdb re-called the multiplex PCR reads with MiXCR. This table holds around 690,000 distinct CDR3 sequences, 15% to 20% found once. Patients counted as stable if ophthalmopathy did not develop within 18 months. Fresh 10 ml peripheral blood yielded PBMCs. V was shortened by 6 bases and J by 1 base, with 15 bases between the two germline ends. The CDR3 is 15 amino acids.

Sequenced input: blood. The chain has TRBV12-3 or TRBV12-4 and TRBJ1-2; no clear D gene. This receptor was obtained from a man between 45 and 60 years old with Graves' hyperthyroidism. CDR3 region: CASSLPGVFNYGYTF. As DNA, the CDR3 is TGTGCCAGCAGCCTCCCCGGGGTCTTTAACTATGGCTACACCTTC.